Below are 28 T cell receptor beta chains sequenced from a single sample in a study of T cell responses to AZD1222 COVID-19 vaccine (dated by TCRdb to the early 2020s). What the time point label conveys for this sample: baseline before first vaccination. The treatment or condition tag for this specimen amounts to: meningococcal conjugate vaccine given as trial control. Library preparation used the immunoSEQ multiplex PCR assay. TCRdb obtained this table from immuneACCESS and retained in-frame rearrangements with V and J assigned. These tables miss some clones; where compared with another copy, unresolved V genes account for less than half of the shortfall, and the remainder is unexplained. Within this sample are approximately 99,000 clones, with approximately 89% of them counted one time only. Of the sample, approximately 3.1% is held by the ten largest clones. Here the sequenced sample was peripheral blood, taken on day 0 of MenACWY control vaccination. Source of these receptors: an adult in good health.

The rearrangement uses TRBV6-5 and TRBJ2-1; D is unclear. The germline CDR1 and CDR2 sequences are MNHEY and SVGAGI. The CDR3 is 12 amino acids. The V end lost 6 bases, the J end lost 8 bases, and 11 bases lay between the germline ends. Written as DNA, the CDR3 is TGTGCCAGCAGCCCATCCGGGTATGAGCAGTTCTTC. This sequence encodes CASSPSGYEQFF.

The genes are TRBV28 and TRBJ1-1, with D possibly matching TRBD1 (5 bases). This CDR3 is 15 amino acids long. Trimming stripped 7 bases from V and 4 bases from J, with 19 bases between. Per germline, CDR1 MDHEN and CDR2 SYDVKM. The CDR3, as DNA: TGTGCCAGCACCCCGTCGGGGGTTACGGGCACTGAAGCTTTCTTT. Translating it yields CASTPSGVTGTEAFF.

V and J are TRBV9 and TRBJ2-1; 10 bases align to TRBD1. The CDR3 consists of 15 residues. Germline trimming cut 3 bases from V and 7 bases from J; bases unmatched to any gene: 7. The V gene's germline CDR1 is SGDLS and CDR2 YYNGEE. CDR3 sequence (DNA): TGTGCCAGCAGCGGTTGGAGGGGACAGGGGAATGAGCAGTTCTTC. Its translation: CASSGWRGQGNEQFF.

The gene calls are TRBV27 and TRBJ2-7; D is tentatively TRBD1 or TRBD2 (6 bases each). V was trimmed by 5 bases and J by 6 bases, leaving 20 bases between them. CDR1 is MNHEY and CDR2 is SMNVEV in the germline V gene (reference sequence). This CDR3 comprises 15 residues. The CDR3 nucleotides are TGTGCCAGCAGTCCAGACAGGAGGGATTCTGGCGAGCAGTACTTC. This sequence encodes CASSPDRRDSGEQYF.

CDR3 in amino acids: CASSPGQGNTIYF. DNA of the CDR3: TGTGCCAGCAGCCCGGGACAGGGAAACACCATATATTTT. The chain recombines TRBV7-8 with TRBJ1-3; TRBD1 aligns across 7 bases. Germline assignment: CDR1 SGHVS and CDR2 FQNEAQ. The V and J ends lost 5 bases and 4 bases, in that order; junction bases with no gene match: 2. CDR3 length equals 13 residues.

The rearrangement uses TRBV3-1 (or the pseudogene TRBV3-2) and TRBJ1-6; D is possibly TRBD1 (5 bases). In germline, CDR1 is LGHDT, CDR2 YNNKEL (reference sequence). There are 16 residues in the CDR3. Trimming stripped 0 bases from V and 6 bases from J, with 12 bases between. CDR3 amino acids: CASSQEESGANSPLHF. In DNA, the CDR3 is TGTGCCAGCAGCCAAGAAGAGTCCGGGGCTAATTCACCCCTCCACTTT.

CDR3 sequence reads: CASSLDRGTNSPLHF. As DNA, the CDR3 is TGTGCCAGCAGCTTAGACAGGGGAACCAATTCACCCCTCCACTTT. This rearrangement joins TRBV7-3 to TRBJ1-6, with TRBD1 identical over 8 bases. Germline loops: CDR1 SGHTA, CDR2 FQGTGA. The CDR3 spans 15 residues. The V and J ends lost 2 bases and 7 bases, in that order; junction bases with no gene match: 4.

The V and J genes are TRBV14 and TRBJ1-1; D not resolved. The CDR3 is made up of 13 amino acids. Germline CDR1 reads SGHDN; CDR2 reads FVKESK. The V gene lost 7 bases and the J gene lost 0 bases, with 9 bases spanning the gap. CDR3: CASTVTMNTEAFF. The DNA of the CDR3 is TGTGCCAGCACCGTTACGATGAACACTGAAGCTTTCTTT.

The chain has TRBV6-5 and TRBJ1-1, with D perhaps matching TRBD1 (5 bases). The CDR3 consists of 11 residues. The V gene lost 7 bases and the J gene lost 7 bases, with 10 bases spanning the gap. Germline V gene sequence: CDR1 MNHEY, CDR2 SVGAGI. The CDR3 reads CASTQDSEAFF. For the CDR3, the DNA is TGTGCCAGCACCCAAGACAGTGAAGCTTTCTTT.

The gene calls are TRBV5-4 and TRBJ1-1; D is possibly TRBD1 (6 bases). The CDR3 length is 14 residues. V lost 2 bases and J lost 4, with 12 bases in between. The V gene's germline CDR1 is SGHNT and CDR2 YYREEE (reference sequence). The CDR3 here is CASSFQGGGTEAFF. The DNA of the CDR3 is TGTGCCAGCAGCTTTCAGGGAGGGGGCACTGAAGCTTTCTTT.

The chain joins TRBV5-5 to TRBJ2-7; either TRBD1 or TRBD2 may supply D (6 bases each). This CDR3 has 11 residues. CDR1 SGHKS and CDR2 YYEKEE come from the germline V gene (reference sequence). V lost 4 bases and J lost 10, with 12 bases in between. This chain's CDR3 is CASSNRAGQYF. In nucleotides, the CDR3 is TGTGCCAGCAGCAACAGGGCGGGACAGTACTTC.

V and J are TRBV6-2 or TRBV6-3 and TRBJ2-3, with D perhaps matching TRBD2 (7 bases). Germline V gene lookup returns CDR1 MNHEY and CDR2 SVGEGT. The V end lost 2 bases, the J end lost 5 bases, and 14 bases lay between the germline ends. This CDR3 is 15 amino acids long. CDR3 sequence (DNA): TGTGCCAGCAGTTACACTCGGGGGGCTCAAGATACGCAGTATTTT. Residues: CASSYTRGAQDTQYF.

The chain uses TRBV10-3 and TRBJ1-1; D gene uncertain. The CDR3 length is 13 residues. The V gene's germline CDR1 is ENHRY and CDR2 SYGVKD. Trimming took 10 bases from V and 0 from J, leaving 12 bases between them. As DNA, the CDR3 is TGTGCCACCGTTATGGGGATGAACACTGAAGCTTTCTTT. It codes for CATVMGMNTEAFF.

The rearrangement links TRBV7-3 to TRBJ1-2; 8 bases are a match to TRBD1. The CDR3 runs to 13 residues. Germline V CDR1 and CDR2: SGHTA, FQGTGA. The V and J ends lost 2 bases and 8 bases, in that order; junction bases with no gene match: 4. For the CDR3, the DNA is TGTGCCAGCAGCTTAGGACAGGGTCTGGGCTACACCTTC. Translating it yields CASSLGQGLGYTF.

The DNA for the CDR3 is TGTGCCAGCAACCTTAACAGGGGACATGAGCAGTTCTTC. It translates to CASNLNRGHEQFF. The chain has TRBV6-6 and TRBJ2-1; the match to TRBD1 covers 7 bases. J gave up 8 bases and V 7 bases, and 8 bases lay outside the gene matches. Looked up from germline, CDR1 is MNHNY and CDR2 is SVGAGI (reference sequence). The CDR3 is 13 residues long.

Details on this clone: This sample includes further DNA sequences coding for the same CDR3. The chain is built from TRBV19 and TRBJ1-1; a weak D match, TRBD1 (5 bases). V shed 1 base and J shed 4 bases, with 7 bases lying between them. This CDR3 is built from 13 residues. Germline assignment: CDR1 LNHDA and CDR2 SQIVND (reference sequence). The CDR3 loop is CASSIGGSTEAFF. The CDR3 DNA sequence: TGTGCCAGTAGTATAGGGGGGAGCACTGAAGCTTTCTTT.

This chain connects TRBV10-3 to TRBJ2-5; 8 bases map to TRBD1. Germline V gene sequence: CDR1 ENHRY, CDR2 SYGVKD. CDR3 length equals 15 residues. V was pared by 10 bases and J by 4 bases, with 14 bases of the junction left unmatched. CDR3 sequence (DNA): TGTGCCACGGACACCGGGACAGGACCAGGAGAGACCCAGTACTTC. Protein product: CATDTGTGPGETQYF.

For the CDR3, the DNA is TGCGCCAGCAGCCCGGAAGGTCTGGCCACCGGGGAGCTGTTTTTT. This gives the protein CASSPEGLATGELFF. The J gene is TRBJ2-2, the V gene TRBV5-1; D not certain. In germline, CDR1 is SGHRS, CDR2 YFSETQ. V was trimmed by 4 bases and J by 4 bases, leaving 14 bases between them. This CDR3 has 15 amino acids.

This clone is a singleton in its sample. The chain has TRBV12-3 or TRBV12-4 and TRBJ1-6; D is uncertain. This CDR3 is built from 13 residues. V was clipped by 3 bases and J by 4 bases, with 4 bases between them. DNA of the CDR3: TGTGCCAGCAGTTTCGAATATAATTCACCCCTCCACTTT. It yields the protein CASSFEYNSPLHF.

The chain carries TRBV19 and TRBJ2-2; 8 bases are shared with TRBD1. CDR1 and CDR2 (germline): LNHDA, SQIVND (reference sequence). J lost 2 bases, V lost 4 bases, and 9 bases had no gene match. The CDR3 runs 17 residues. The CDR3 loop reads CASSSRRQGANTGELFF. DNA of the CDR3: TGTGCCAGTAGTAGCCGGAGGCAGGGGGCTAACACCGGGGAGCTGTTTTTT.

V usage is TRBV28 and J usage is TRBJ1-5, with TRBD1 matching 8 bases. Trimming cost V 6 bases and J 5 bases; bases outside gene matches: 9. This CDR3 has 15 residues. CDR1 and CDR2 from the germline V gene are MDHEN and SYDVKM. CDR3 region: CASSPLDREHQPQHF. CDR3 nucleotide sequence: TGTGCCAGCAGCCCCCTGGACAGGGAACATCAGCCCCAGCATTTT.

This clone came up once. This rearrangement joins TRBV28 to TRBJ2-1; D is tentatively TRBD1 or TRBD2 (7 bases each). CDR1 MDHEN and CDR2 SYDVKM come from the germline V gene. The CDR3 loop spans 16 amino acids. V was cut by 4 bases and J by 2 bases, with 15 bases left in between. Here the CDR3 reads CASSSRQGLPYNEQFF. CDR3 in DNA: TGTGCCAGCAGTTCCCGACAGGGACTACCCTACAATGAGCAGTTCTTC.

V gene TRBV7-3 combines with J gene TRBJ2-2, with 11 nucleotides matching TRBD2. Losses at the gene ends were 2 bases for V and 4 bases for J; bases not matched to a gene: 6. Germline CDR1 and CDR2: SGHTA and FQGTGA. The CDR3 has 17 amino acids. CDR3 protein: CASSLLASGGPTGELFF. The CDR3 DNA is TGTGCCAGCAGCTTATTAGCTAGCGGGGGGCCCACCGGGGAGCTGTTTTTT.

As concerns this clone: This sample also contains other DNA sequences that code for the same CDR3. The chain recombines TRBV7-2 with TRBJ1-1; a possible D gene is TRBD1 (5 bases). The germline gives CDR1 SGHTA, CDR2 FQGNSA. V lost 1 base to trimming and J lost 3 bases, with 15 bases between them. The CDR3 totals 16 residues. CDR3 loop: CASSLGHRRYYTEAFF. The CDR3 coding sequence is TGTGCCAGCAGCTTAGGTCACAGGCGGTATTACACTGAAGCTTTCTTT.

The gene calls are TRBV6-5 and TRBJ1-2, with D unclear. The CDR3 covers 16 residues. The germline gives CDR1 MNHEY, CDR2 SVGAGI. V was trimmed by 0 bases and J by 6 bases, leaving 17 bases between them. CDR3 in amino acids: CASSYSDGRILDGYTF. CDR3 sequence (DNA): TGTGCCAGCAGTTACTCGGACGGAAGGATTCTAGATGGCTACACCTTC.

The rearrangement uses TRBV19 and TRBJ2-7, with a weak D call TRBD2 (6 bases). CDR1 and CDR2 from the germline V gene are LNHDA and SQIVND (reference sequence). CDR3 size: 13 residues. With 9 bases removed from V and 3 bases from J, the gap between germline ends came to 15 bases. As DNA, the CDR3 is TGTGCCAGCGGGAGAGACACCGACTACGAGCAGTACTTC. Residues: CASGRDTDYEQYF.

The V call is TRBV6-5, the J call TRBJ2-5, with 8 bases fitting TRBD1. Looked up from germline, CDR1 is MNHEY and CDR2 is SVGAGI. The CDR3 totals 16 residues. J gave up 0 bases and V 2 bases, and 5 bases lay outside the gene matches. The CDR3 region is CASSYKTGVYQETQYF. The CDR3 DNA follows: TGTGCCAGCAGTTACAAGACAGGGGTGTACCAAGAGACCCAGTACTTC.

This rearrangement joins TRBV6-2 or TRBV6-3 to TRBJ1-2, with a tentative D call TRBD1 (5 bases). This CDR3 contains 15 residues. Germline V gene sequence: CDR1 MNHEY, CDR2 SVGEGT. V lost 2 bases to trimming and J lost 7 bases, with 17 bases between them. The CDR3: CASSYTGTTMGGYTF. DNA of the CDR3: TGTGCCAGCAGTTACACCGGGACCACCATGGGTGGCTACACCTTC.